One sample yielded the 19 T cell receptor beta chains listed below, sequenced in a study of technical replicates of blood from a few donors. Here immunoSEQ multiplex PCR was the method, and the copy in TCRdb shows in-frame clones only, minus some. This sample yields tens of thousands of clones, of which 92% are seen a single time; approximately 0.4% belongs to the top ten. The sequenced sample was T cells isolated from PBMCs. The receptors stem from a human donor in good health.

A single count supports this clone. This chain links TRBV19 with TRBJ2-1; TRBD2 aligns across 10 bases. CDR1 is LNHDA and CDR2 is SQIVND in the germline V gene (reference sequence). The CDR3 is 18 amino acids. V trimming: 5 bases; J trimming: 2 bases; junction bases outside the gene matches: 12. The CDR3 loop reads CASSYNRLAGRTYNEQFF. The CDR3 DNA follows: TGTGCCAGTAGTTATAACCGACTAGCGGGCAGGACCTACAATGAGCAGTTCTTC.

This chain connects TRBV19 to TRBJ2-5; 8 bases match TRBD2. The germline V gene has CDR1 LNHDA and CDR2 SQIVND (reference sequence). V shed 1 base, J shed 5 bases, and the junction held 6 bases outside the gene matches. The CDR3 loop spans 15 amino acids. This CDR3 reads CASSIVSGGGETQYF. Written as DNA, the CDR3 is TGTGCCAGTAGTATAGTTTCGGGAGGGGGGGAGACCCAGTACTTC.

The CDR3 sequence is CASYPRGGAVRETQYF. The CDR3 region has the DNA TGTGCCAGCTATCCCCGTGGGGGGGCTGTAAGAGAGACCCAGTACTTC. The chain employs TRBV28 and TRBJ2-5; possible D gene TRBD2, 7 bases. In germline, CDR1 is MDHEN, CDR2 SYDVKM. Trimming removed 8 bases from V and 4 bases from J, with 23 bases in between. The length of the CDR3 is 16 residues.

The CDR3 loop reads CASSRRETQYF. CDR3 bases: TGTGCCAGCAGCCGGCGGGAGACCCAGTACTTC. The chain carries TRBV7-2 and TRBJ2-5; no clear D. V lost 5 bases and J lost 5, with 6 bases in between. This CDR3 region has 11 residues. Germline assignment: CDR1 SGHTA and CDR2 FQGNSA.

A single count supports this clone. This chain connects TRBV15 to TRBJ2-3; D possibly corresponds to TRBD2 (5 bases). Per the germline V gene, CDR1 is LNHNV and CDR2 is YYDKDF (reference sequence). The CDR3 runs to 16 residues. The V end lost 1 base, the J end lost 3 bases, and 14 bases lay between the germline ends. CDR3 amino acids: CATSRAGVAKTDTQYF. The CDR3 bases are TGTGCCACCAGCAGAGCCGGGGTCGCTAAAACAGATACGCAGTATTTT.

The genes are TRBV6-5 and TRBJ1-1; tentative D call: TRBD1 (6 bases). Germline CDR1 is MNHEY and CDR2 is SVGAGI. Trimming removed 8 bases at V and 6 bases at J, with 13 bases between. This CDR3 spans 12 amino acids. The CDR3 region has the DNA TGTGCCAGCTGGCGGGGGGCCGCTGAAGCTTTCTTT. Protein: CASWRGAAEAFF.

The gene calls are TRBV4-2 and TRBJ2-7, with 7 bases fitting TRBD2. J was trimmed by 3 bases and V by 0 bases; bases with no gene match: 8. Germline V gives CDR1 LGHNA, CDR2 YNFKEQ. This CDR3 has 16 residues. The DNA of the CDR3 is TGTGCCAGCAGCCAAGAATGGGGCGGGAGTAACTACGAGCAGTACTTC. It yields the protein CASSQEWGGSNYEQYF.

The rearrangement joins TRBV18 to TRBJ2-5, with a tentative D call TRBD1 (5 bases). The CDR3 loop spans 13 amino acids. The V and J ends lost 6 bases and 2 bases respectively, with 10 bases between them. Germline assignment: CDR1 KGHSH and CDR2 LQKENI. The CDR3, as DNA: TGTGCCAGCTCGATTAAGGGGCAAGAGACCCAGTACTTC. Its translation: CASSIKGQETQYF.

The sample holds a few counts of this clone. The rearrangement joins TRBV19 to TRBJ1-1; possibly TRBD1 for D (6 bases). Between the trimmed V and J ends, which lost 7 bases and 0 bases, there was a span of 12 bases. Germline V gene sequence: CDR1 LNHDA, CDR2 SQIVND (reference sequence). The CDR3 covers 14 residues. The CDR3 DNA reads as TGTGCCAGTACCCGGGGACAAATGAACACTGAAGCTTTCTTT. The encoded protein is CASTRGQMNTEAFF.

The chain has TRBV4-2 and TRBJ1-1; no reliable D call. The germline V gene has CDR1 LGHNA and CDR2 YNFKEQ. This CDR3 spans 17 amino acids. V lost 1 base to trimming and J lost 3 bases, with 18 bases between them. CDR3 in DNA: TGTGCCAGCAGCCAAGCCACCCTCCAAACACATGACACTGAAGCTTTCTTT. Its protein product is CASSQATLQTHDTEAFF.

This clone was detected a few times. The chain couples TRBV28 to TRBJ2-7; possibly TRBD1 for D (6 bases). V lost 4 bases and J 2 bases, leaving 15 bases between the germline ends. The CDR3 totals 15 residues. Germline CDR1 reads MDHEN; CDR2 reads SYDVKM. CDR3 amino acids: CASSSSGTSTYEQYF. In nucleotides, the CDR3 is TGTGCCAGCAGTTCCTCCGGGACATCGACCTACGAGCAGTACTTC.

The chain has TRBV4-3 and TRBJ1-1, with TRBD1 as a possible D gene (5 bases). The CDR3 covers 16 residues. The V end lost 1 base, the J end lost 1 base, and 13 bases lay between the germline ends. Germline lookup yields CDR1 LGHNA and CDR2 YSLEER. The DNA for the CDR3 is TGCGCCAGCAGCCAAGGGCGGGGACCCAAGAACACTGAAGCTTTCTTT. Amino acid sequence: CASSQGRGPKNTEAFF.

This chain links TRBV9 with TRBJ1-3; D not resolved. The CDR3 runs 16 residues. The V gene lost 4 bases and the J gene lost 4 bases, with 18 bases spanning the gap. In germline, CDR1 is SGDLS, CDR2 YYNGEE. The CDR3 DNA sequence: TGTGCCAGCAGCCTACGGAGCGGGATGTCAGGAAACACCATATATTTT. This gives the protein CASSLRSGMSGNTIYF.

This chain uses TRBV19 with TRBJ2-6; TRBD1 might be the D (6 bases). Germline CDR1 and CDR2: LNHDA and SQIVND (reference sequence). The CDR3 has 14 amino acids. Trimming took 8 bases from V and 9 from J, leaving 17 bases between them. CDR3 loop: CASRTYRDINVLTF. Written as DNA, the CDR3 is TGTGCCAGTCGTACCTATAGGGACATCAACGTCCTGACTTTC.

V and J are TRBV6-1 and TRBJ2-5; D remains unclear. Germline-derived CDR1 and CDR2 are MNHNS and SASEGT. V lost 2 bases, J lost 4 bases, and 11 bases lay in between. The CDR3 has 14 amino acids. As DNA, the CDR3 is TGTGCCAGCAGTGAACTGGGCACCCCAGAGACCCAGTACTTC. It specifies CASSELGTPETQYF.

V is TRBV7-9 and J is TRBJ2-5; TRBD1 agrees at 10 bases. This CDR3 is 16 amino acids long. Germline trimming cut 5 bases from V and 5 bases from J; bases unmatched to any gene: 11. The germline gives CDR1 SEHNR, CDR2 FQNEAQ (reference sequence). Here the CDR3 DNA reads TGTGCCAGCAGCCCAGTCCCGGGACAGGGGATGGAGACCCAGTACTTC. Protein: CASSPVPGQGMETQYF.

The rearrangement uses TRBV27 and TRBJ2-7; D might be TRBD1 (8 bases). Germline lookup yields CDR1 MNHEY and CDR2 SMNVEV (reference sequence). The ends were cut back, 6 bases at V and 5 bases at J, with 17 bases in the middle. This CDR3 is built from 14 residues. CDR3 amino acids: CASSGRTGSDEQYF. The CDR3 DNA is TGTGCCAGCAGCGGGAGGACAGGGAGTGACGAGCAGTACTTC.

The rearrangement uses TRBV20-1 and TRBJ1-2; D uncertain. The V end lost 0 bases, the J end lost 8 bases, and 4 bases lay between the germline ends. CDR1 is DFQATT and CDR2 is SNEGSKA in the germline V gene (reference sequence). The CDR3 sequence is 10 residues long. In nucleotides, the CDR3 is TGCAGTGCTAGAGACAGGGGCTACACCTTC. Translation: CSARDRGYTF.

The chain is built from TRBV9 and TRBJ2-5; perhaps TRBD2 as D (5 bases). The CDR3 runs 14 residues. V shed 6 bases and J shed 7 bases, with 19 bases lying between them. Germline V gives CDR1 SGDLS, CDR2 YYNGEE. The CDR3 DNA reads as TGTGCCAGCACCCAGCGGAGGCTCCCCAGGACCCAGTACTTC. Translation: CASTQRRLPRTQYF.